The 19 T cell receptor beta chains below all came from one sample that was sequenced in a study of response to subunit inactivated influenza vaccine. TCRdb recomputed calls from the RT-PCR reads with MiXCR, one row per CDR3 protein. The table includes 300,000 to 350,000 distinct CDR3 sequences, 21% detected once. The sequencing here drew on PBMCs from blood, taken around 22 months after vaccination. Receptors were obtained from a man in his fifties or sixties who received an inactivated influenza vaccine.

This clonotype was picked up many times. The chain joins TRBV28 to TRBJ1-2; D ambiguous. The CDR3 extends over 17 amino acids. Deletions cut 3 bases from V and 3 bases from J, with 20 bases between. Looked up from germline, CDR1 is MDHEN and CDR2 is SYDVKM. Here the CDR3 DNA reads TGTGCCAGCAGTTTTGAGGGTCGCCTACTAAGACACTATGGCTACACCTTC. Encoded protein: CASSFEGRLLRHYGYTF.

This clonotype was seen a few times. This chain links TRBV5-3 with TRBJ1-5, with 12 positions matching TRBD1. TRBV5-3 is placed among ORFs of uncertain function. CDR3 size: 19 residues. Trimming cost V 4 bases and J 4 bases; bases outside gene matches: 15. The CDR3 sequence: CARSRQTPGQGAFNQPQHF. In DNA form, the CDR3 reads TGTGCCAGAAGCCGTCAGACCCCGGGACAGGGGGCTTTTAATCAGCCCCAGCATTTT.

The chain joins TRBV20-1 to TRBJ2-7, with TRBD1 identical over 7 bases. Unmatched junction bases numbered 5, after V lost 5 bases and J lost 4 bases. The CDR3 contains 12 residues. Germline CDR1 reads DFQATT; CDR2 reads SNEGSKA (reference sequence). Here the CDR3 reads CSAERQGYEQYF. CDR3 nucleotide sequence: TGCAGTGCTGAAAGACAGGGTTACGAGCAGTACTTC.

A few counts support this clonotype. This chain uses TRBV12-3 or TRBV12-4 with TRBJ1-5, with 8 bases fitting TRBD1. V trimming: 8 bases; J trimming: 7 bases; junction bases outside the gene matches: 13. The length of the CDR3 is 15 residues. The DNA of the CDR3 is TGTGCCAGCGGCCCACGGACAGGGCAGGGGCAGCCCCAGCATTTT. Protein product: CASGPRTGQGQPQHF.

This clonotype has just a few counts. This rearrangement joins TRBV20-1 to TRBJ2-1, with D uncertain. V shed 4 bases and J shed 8 bases, with 15 bases lying between them. This CDR3 is built from 13 residues. Germline V CDR1 and CDR2: DFQATT, SNEGSKA (reference sequence). The CDR3 nucleotides are TGCAGTGCTATCGGTTTCCCAGGTGATGAGCAGTTCTTC. Translated: CSAIGFPGDEQFF.

This sequence joins TRBV3-1 and TRBJ1-5; possible D gene TRBD1, 6 bases. V lost 1 base to trimming and J lost 2 bases, with 12 bases between them. The CDR3 has 16 residues. Germline V lookup: CDR1 LGHDT, CDR2 YNNKEL (reference sequence). This CDR3 reads CASSQAAAGGNQPQHF. The CDR3 coding sequence is TGTGCCAGCAGCCAAGCGGCCGCAGGGGGCAATCAGCCCCAGCATTTT. The complete variable domain, with remaining parts taken from reference TRBV3-1 and TRBJ1-5, reads DTAVSQTPKYLVTQMGNDKSIKCEQNLGHDTMYWYKQDSKKFLKIMFSYNNKELIINETVPNRFSPKSPDKAHLNLHINSLELGDSAVYFCASSQAAAGGNQPQHFGDGTRLSIL.

This clonotype was seen only a few times. This chain joins TRBV10-3 and TRBJ1-1; possibly TRBD1 for D (5 bases). CDR3 length equals 14 residues. V lost 6 bases, J lost 1 base, and 12 bases lay in between. Germline V gene sequence: CDR1 ENHRY, CDR2 SYGVKD. The CDR3, as DNA: TGTGCCATCAGGGTATCTGGACAGAACACTGAAGCTTTCTTT. Its translation is CAIRVSGQNTEAFF.

The chain links TRBV7-9 to TRBJ1-3; no clear D gene. Germline CDR1 and CDR2: SEHNR and FQNEAQ (reference sequence). Between the trimmed V and J ends, which lost 4 bases and 4 bases, there was a span of 8 bases. This CDR3 comprises 13 residues. CDR3 sequence reads: CASSSLEGNTIYF. The DNA for the CDR3 is TGTGCCAGCAGCTCCTTGGAGGGAAACACCATATATTTT.

The rearrangement uses TRBV20-1 and TRBJ1-2; 8 bases line up with TRBD1. CDR1 and CDR2 (germline): DFQATT, SNEGSKA (reference sequence). V was pared by 1 base and J by 5 bases, with 6 bases of the junction left unmatched. CDR3 length: 14 amino acids. CDR3 sequence (DNA): TGCAGTGCTAGAGCGGGGCAGGGGGCTTATGGCTACACCTTC. This encodes CSARAGQGAYGYTF.

This clonotype has only a few counts. The chain combines TRBV10-3 with TRBJ1-2; no clear D gene. Germline V CDR1 and CDR2: ENHRY, SYGVKD. The CDR3 totals 14 residues. The V and J ends lost 4 bases and 0 bases respectively, with 9 bases between them. CDR3 DNA sequence: TGTGCCATCAGTGGGCATAATTCTAACTATGGCTACACCTTC. This encodes CAISGHNSNYGYTF.

The table lists this clonotype with a few counts. This chain connects TRBV12-3 or TRBV12-4 to TRBJ1-1; no reliable D call. The CDR3 sequence is 12 residues long. V was pared by 6 bases and J by 5 bases, with 10 bases between. The CDR3 loop reads CASRIGETEAFF. DNA of the CDR3: TGTGCCAGCAGAATCGGGGAGACTGAAGCTTTCTTT.

The rearrangement uses TRBV4-2 and TRBJ1-1, with D maybe TRBD1 (6 bases). The CDR3 has 14 amino acids. V gave up 4 bases and J gave up 3 bases, with 12 bases separating them. CDR1 LGHNA and CDR2 YNFKEQ come from the germline V gene. In DNA form, the CDR3 reads TGTGCCAGCAGCCCGCAGGGGTCTGACACTGAAGCTTTCTTT. The encoded protein is CASSPQGSDTEAFF.

The sample holds many counts of this clonotype. The V and J genes are TRBV20-1 and TRBJ1-6; 7 bases line up with TRBD1. The CDR3 contains 17 residues. Trimming took 1 base from V and 10 from J; bases not matched to a gene: 16. CDR1 is DFQATT and CDR2 is SNEGSKA in the germline V gene (reference sequence). CDR3 residues: CSARANPLTGISSPLHF. Written as DNA, the CDR3 is TGCAGTGCTAGAGCGAATCCTTTGACAGGGATAAGCTCACCCCTCCACTTT.

The chain employs TRBV29-1 and TRBJ2-1; TRBD2 aligns across 14 bases. The CDR3 totals 17 residues. The germline V gene has CDR1 SQVTM and CDR2 ANQGSEA. The trim removed 1 base at V and 3 bases at J, leaving 5 bases unmatched. The CDR3: CSVEGGLAGVNYNEQFF. The CDR3, as DNA: TGCAGCGTTGAAGGGGGACTAGCGGGAGTAAACTACAATGAGCAGTTCTTC.

This clonotype was seen only a few times. V and J are TRBV5-1 and TRBJ1-6; D uncertain. Germline V gene data show CDR1 as SGHRS and CDR2 as YFSETQ. Trimming shortened V by 9 bases and J by 9 bases, and 16 bases separated the two germline ends. The CDR3 extends over 13 amino acids. CDR3 sequence (DNA): TGCGCCACCGCCCTGGCCGCAGGTTCACCCCTCCACTTT. Residues: CATALAAGSPLHF.

The chain joins TRBV25-1 to TRBJ2-6; D gene ambiguous. Per the germline V gene, CDR1 is MGHDK and CDR2 is SYGVNS. Trimming shortened V by 2 bases and J by 0 bases, and 5 bases separated the two germline ends. The CDR3 contains 15 residues. The CDR3 DNA follows: TGTGCCAGCAGTGAACTCCACTCTGGGGCCAACGTCCTGACTTTC. Protein: CASSELHSGANVLTF. Based on the CDR3 plus reference TRBV25-1 and TRBJ2-6, the full variable domain is EADIYQTPRYLVIGTGKKITLECSQTMGHDKMYWYQQDPGMELHLIHYSYGVNSTEKGDLSSESTVSRIRTEHFPLTLESARPSHTSQYLCASSELHSGANVLTFGAGSRLTVL.

The rearrangement joins TRBV6-1 to TRBJ2-1, with 7 positions matching TRBD2. V was clipped by 0 bases and J by 7 bases; unmatched bases: 6. The CDR3 is 15 amino acids. Germline V gives CDR1 MNHNS, CDR2 SASEGT. The CDR3 DNA reads TGTGCCAGCAGTGAAGCTGGCCGGGGGGTGAATGAGCAGTTCTTC. Encoded protein: CASSEAGRGVNEQFF.

The chain links TRBV20-1 to TRBJ2-1; 11 bases match TRBD2. J was trimmed by 8 bases and V by 3 bases; bases with no gene match: 6. The CDR3 extends over 14 amino acids. Per germline, CDR1 DFQATT and CDR2 SNEGSKA (reference sequence). The CDR3 DNA reads TGCAGTGCTAGGGTGACTAGCGGGAACGATGAGCAGTTCTTC. As protein: CSARVTSGNDEQFF.

This clonotype was observed a handful of times. This chain connects TRBV5-6 to TRBJ1-1; 7 bases match TRBD1. The CDR3 sequence is 14 residues long. Trimming at V came to 4 bases and at J to 3 bases, leaving 6 bases not matched to a gene. CDR1 and CDR2 from the germline V gene are SGHDT and YYEEEE. The chain's CDR3 is CASSRRGGHTEAFF. For the CDR3, the DNA is TGTGCCAGCAGCCGCAGAGGGGGCCACACTGAAGCTTTCTTT.